This TCR beta chain came from a study of blood T cell repertoires in COVID-19. Overall study: In each case, the material was cDNA or gDNA derived from T cells, B-cell-depleted T cells, or PBMCs.

Germline V gene lookup returns CDR1 SGHRS and CDR2 YFSETQ. Trimming cost V 0 bases and J 10 bases, with 28 bases left between them. This CDR3 is 19 amino acids long. Per the authors' pipeline: Amplifying reference gene primers gave estimates of nucleated cell counts. Here immunoSEQ multiplex PCR was the method, and the copy in TCRdb shows in-frame clones only, minus some. For V, J and clone size, that table is used; D and trimming come from the DNA. The sample lists 230,000 or so clones, more than 70% seen once, with around 8.9% in the top ten. The source material was peripheral blood. V usage is TRBV5-1 and J usage is TRBJ1-4; no definite D call. The sequence was obtained from a man aged 35-49 years with active or convalescent COVID-19. CDR3 sequence: CASSLEATSGNLFVGKLFF. As DNA, the CDR3 is TGCGCCAGCAGCTTGGAGGCTACTTCGGGGAACTTATTCGTGGGAAAACTGTTTTTT.